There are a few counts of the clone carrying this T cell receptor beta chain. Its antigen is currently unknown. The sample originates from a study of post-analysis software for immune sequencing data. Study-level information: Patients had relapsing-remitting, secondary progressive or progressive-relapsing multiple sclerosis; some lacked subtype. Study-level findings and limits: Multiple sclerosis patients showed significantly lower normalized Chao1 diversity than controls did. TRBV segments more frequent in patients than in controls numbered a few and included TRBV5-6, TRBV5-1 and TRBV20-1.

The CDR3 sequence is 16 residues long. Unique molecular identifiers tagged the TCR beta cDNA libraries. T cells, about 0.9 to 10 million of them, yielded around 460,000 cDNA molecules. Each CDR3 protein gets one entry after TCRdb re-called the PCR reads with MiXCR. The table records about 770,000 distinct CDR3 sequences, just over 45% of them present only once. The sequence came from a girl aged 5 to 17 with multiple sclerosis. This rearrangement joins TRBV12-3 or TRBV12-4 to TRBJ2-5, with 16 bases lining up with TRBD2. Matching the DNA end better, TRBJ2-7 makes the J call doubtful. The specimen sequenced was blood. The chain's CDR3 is CASSTGTSGRASEQYF. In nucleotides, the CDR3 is TGTGCCAGCAGCACCGGGACTAGCGGGAGGGCCTCCGAGCAGTACTTC.